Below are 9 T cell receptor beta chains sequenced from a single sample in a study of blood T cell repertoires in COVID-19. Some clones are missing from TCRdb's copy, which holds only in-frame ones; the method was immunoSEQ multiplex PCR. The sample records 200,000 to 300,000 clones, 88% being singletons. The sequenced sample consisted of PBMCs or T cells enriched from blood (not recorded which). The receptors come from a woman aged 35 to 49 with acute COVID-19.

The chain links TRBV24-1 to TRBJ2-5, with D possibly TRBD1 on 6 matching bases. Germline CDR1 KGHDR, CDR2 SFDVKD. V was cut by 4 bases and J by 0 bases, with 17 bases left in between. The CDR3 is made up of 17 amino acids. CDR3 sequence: CATSDFPTTGNQETQYF. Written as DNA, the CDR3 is TGTGCCACCAGTGACTTTCCGACGACAGGAAACCAAGAGACCCAGTACTTC.

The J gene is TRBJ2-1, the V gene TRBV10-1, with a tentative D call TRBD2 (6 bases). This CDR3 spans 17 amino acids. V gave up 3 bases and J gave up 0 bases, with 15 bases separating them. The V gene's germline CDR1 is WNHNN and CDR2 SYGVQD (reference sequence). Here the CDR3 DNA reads TGCGCCAGCAGTGACTTCCCACGGGAGAGCTCCTACAATGAGCAGTTCTTC. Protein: CASSDFPRESSYNEQFF.

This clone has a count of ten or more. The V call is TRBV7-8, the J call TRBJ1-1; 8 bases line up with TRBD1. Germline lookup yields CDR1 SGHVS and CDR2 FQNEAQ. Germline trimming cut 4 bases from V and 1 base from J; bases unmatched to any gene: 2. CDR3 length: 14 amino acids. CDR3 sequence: CASSSGQGNTEAFF. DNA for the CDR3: TGTGCCAGCAGCTCAGGACAGGGGAACACTGAAGCTTTCTTT.

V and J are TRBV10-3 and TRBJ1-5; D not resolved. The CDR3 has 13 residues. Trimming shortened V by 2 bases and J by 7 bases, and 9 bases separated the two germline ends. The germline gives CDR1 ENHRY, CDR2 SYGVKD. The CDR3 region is CAISETTGQPQHF. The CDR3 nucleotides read TGTGCCATCAGTGAGACGACGGGGCAGCCCCAGCATTTT.

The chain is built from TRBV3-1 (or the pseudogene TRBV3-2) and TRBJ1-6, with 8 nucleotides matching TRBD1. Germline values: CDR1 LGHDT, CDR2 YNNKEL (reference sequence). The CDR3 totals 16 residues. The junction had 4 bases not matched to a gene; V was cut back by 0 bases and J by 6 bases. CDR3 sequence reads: CASSQEGQGGNSPLHF. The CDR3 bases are TGTGCCAGCAGCCAAGAAGGACAGGGAGGTAATTCACCCCTCCACTTT.

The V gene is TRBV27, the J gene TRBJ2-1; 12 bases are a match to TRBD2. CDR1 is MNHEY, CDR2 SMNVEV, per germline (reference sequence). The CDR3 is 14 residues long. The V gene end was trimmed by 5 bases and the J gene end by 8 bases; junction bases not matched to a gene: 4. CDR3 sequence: CASSDWTSGDEQFF. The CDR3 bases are TGTGCCAGCAGTGATTGGACTAGCGGGGATGAGCAGTTCTTC.

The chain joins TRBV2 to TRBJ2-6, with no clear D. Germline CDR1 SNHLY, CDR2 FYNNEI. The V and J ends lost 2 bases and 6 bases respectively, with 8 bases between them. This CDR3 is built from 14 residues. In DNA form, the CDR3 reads TGTGCCAGCAGTGAAATCGGAGTGGCCAACGTCCTGACTTTC. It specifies CASSEIGVANVLTF.

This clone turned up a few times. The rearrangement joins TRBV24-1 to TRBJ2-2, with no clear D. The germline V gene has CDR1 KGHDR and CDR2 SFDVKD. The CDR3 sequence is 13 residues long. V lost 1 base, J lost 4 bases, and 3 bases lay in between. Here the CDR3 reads CATSDFGTGELFF. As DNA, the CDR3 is TGTGCCACCAGTGATTTCGGCACCGGGGAGCTGTTTTTT.

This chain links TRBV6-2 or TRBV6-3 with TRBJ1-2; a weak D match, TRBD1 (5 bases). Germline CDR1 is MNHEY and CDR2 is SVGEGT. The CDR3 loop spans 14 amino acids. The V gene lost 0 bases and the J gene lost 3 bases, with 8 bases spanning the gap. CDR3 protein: CASSYSGADYGYTF. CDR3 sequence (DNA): TGTGCCAGCAGTTACTCTGGGGCAGACTATGGCTACACCTTC.